These 15 T cell receptor beta chains came from one sample sequenced in a study of T cells in Graves' hyperthyroidism and ophthalmopathy. RNA transcripts served as the template for amplifying TCR beta CDR3 regions. The HTBI primer set served for first-round RT-PCR of the TCR CDR3. Each CDR3 protein is one row after TCRdb ran MiXCR on the multiplex PCR reads. The repertoire has hundreds of thousands of distinct CDR3 sequences, 12% to 15% of them found once; the top ten carry approximately 10%. Source material: blood. These receptors were obtained from a woman aged 18-35 years with Graves' hyperthyroidism.

This clonotype was seen only a few times. The V and J genes are TRBV11-3 and TRBJ2-1; D assignment may be TRBD1 or TRBD2 (5 bases each). Trimming pared 0 bases from V and 13 bases from J, leaving 19 bases between. The CDR3 has 15 residues. In germline, CDR1 is SGHNT, CDR2 YENEEA. The DNA for the CDR3 is TGTGCCAGCAGCTTAGATTCAGGGAGCGAGCCCTCCCAGTTCTTC. Protein product: CASSLDSGSEPSQFF.

This clonotype was picked up many times. The chain has TRBV12-3 or TRBV12-4 and TRBJ2-1; a possible D gene is TRBD2 (6 bases). Trimming pared 5 bases from V and 0 bases from J, leaving 14 bases between. This CDR3 is built from 16 residues. CDR3 in amino acids: CASSQSGPYSYNEQFF. CDR3 sequence (DNA): TGTGCCAGCAGTCAGAGCGGGCCTTACTCCTACAATGAGCAGTTCTTC.

The chain combines TRBV7-2 with TRBJ2-7; D possibly corresponds to TRBD1 (6 bases). The germline CDR1 and CDR2 sequences are SGHTA and FQGNSA. V was pared by 6 bases and J by 1 base, with 16 bases between. The CDR3 extends over 15 amino acids. CDR3 nucleotide sequence: TGTGCCAGCAGGATCAACAGGGATCCTTCCTACGAGCAGTACTTC. Its translation is CASRINRDPSYEQYF.

V and J are TRBV12-3 or TRBV12-4 and TRBJ1-1; no definite D call. This CDR3 region has 12 residues. Trimming took 6 bases from V and 7 from J, leaving 12 bases between them. The CDR3 is CASSLFSGEAFF. The CDR3 nucleotides read TGTGCCAGCAGCCTCTTCTCGGGTGAAGCTTTCTTT.

This rearrangement joins TRBV14 to TRBJ2-3; D gene unclear. V gave up 0 bases and J gave up 2 bases, with 9 bases separating them. CDR3 length: 15 amino acids. Germline CDR1 reads SGHDN; CDR2 reads FVKESK. The CDR3 here is CASSQEKAFTDTQYF. The CDR3 coding sequence is TGTGCCAGCAGCCAAGAGAAAGCTTTCACAGATACGCAGTATTTT.

Comment on this clonotype: No conserved phenylalanine or tryptophan is present at the end of the CDR3, so a read error is the likely explanation. V gene TRBV27 combines with J gene TRBJ2-7; no clear D. This CDR3 is 13 amino acids long. The V gene's germline CDR1 is MNHEY and CDR2 SMNVEV (reference sequence). Trimming took 0 bases from V and 7 from J, leaving 10 bases between them. The CDR3 sequence is CASSLSILGEQYL. CDR3 in DNA: TGTGCCAGCAGTTTATCCATTCTGGGGGAGCAGTACCTC.

The sample holds many counts of this clonotype. The rearrangement links TRBV3-1 to TRBJ2-7, with D possibly matching TRBD2 (6 bases). Germline CDR1 reads LGHDT; CDR2 reads YNNKEL (reference sequence). Trimming removed 0 bases from V and 0 bases from J, with 15 bases in between. The CDR3 loop spans 17 amino acids. The CDR3: CASSQDSPSVHSYEQYF. The CDR3 DNA follows: TGTGCCAGCAGCCAAGATTCGCCTAGCGTCCACTCCTACGAGCAGTACTTC.

This clonotype was detected many times. CDR3 nucleotides: TGTGCCAGCAGCCCAAGCGGGAGAGGTAATGAGCAGTTCTTC. This codes for CASSPSGRGNEQFF. The genes are TRBV13 and TRBJ2-1; 8 bases agree with TRBD2. CDR3 length: 14 amino acids. CDR1 is PRHDT and CDR2 is FYEKMQ in the germline V gene (reference sequence). V dropped 5 bases and J dropped 7; count of bases not matched to a gene: 7.

The gene calls are TRBV29-1 and TRBJ2-3, with D maybe TRBD1 (5 bases). Germline values: CDR1 SQVTM, CDR2 ANQGSEA. V dropped 1 base and J dropped 3 bases, with 11 bases sitting between them. The CDR3 is 14 residues long. CDR3 amino acids: CSVEGRAATDTQYF. DNA for the CDR3: TGCAGCGTTGAAGGCAGGGCGGCGACAGATACGCAGTATTTT.

This clonotype was recorded many times. The CDR3 sequence is CSAGSGRSVEQYF. The CDR3 coding sequence is TGCAGTGCTGGGTCGGGTAGGAGTGTCGAGCAGTACTTC. The chain uses TRBV20-1 and TRBJ2-7; D remains ambiguous. V was shortened by 5 bases and J by 6 bases, with 17 bases between the two germline ends. Germline V lookup: CDR1 DFQATT, CDR2 SNEGSKA (reference sequence). CDR3 size: 13 residues.

This clonotype has a count of ten or more. The chain couples TRBV20-1 to TRBJ1-1, with TRBD1 matching 7 bases. CDR1 DFQATT and CDR2 SNEGSKA come from the germline V gene (reference sequence). V shed 5 bases, J shed 0 bases, and the junction held 6 bases outside the gene matches. There are 14 residues in the CDR3. The CDR3 is CSARDRVMNTEAFF. In DNA, the CDR3 is TGCAGTGCTCGGGACAGAGTTATGAACACTGAAGCTTTCTTT.

This clonotype was counted at least ten times. V and J are TRBV2 and TRBJ2-3; a weak D match, TRBD1 (6 bases). Trimming pared 7 bases from V and 2 bases from J, leaving 19 bases between. From germline, CDR1 is SNHLY and CDR2 FYNNEI. The CDR3 runs to 16 residues. The CDR3 loop is CASTLTGISPTDTQYF. CDR3 nucleotides: TGTGCCAGCACCCTAACAGGGATCTCACCCACAGATACGCAGTATTTT.

The sample holds many counts of this clonotype. The chain combines TRBV12-3 or TRBV12-4 with TRBJ1-1; D is ambiguous. Trimming stripped 7 bases from V and 6 bases from J, with 9 bases between. The CDR3 totals 11 residues. The CDR3 protein is CASIRRAEAFF. The CDR3 bases are TGTGCCAGCATCCGTCGCGCTGAAGCTTTCTTT.

This chain connects TRBV7-9 to TRBJ2-2, with 7 bases fitting TRBD1. After removal of 3 bases from V and 6 bases from J, the junction contained 7 bases not matched to a gene. CDR1 and CDR2 (germline): SEHNR, FQNEAQ (reference sequence). The CDR3 totals 15 residues. The CDR3 coding sequence is TGTGCCAGCAGCTTTGGGGCCAGGGGGTCCGGGGAGCTGTTTTTT. This encodes CASSFGARGSGELFF.

The chain recombines TRBV6-2 or TRBV6-3 with TRBJ2-7, with D possibly TRBD2 on 6 matching bases. V lost 7 bases and J lost 4, with 17 bases in between. Germline values: CDR1 MNHEY, CDR2 SVGEGT. The CDR3 runs to 14 residues. CDR3 in amino acids: CASTGAGGRYEQYF. The CDR3 coding sequence is TGTGCCAGCACGGGTGCCGGGGGACGTTACGAGCAGTACTTC.